The rows below give T cell receptor beta chains drawn from one sample of a study of human T cells and chemical hapten exposure. TCRdb fed the RACE reads into MiXCR, producing one record per CDR3 protein. The data show 130,000 or so distinct CDR3 sequences, approximately 9.1% seen once. Sequencing input: whole blood. These receptors all come from a male donor in good health. Some clones in this sample may be carry-over from other donors' samples. The conserved cysteine and the conserved F or W are not part of the CDR3 here. The order of the fields is V gene, J gene, CDR3 length, D gene, CDR3 protein. A D gene is named only where the DNA matches it firmly.

V gene: TRBV4-1
J gene: TRBJ2-2
CDR3 length: 14
D gene: .
CDR3 protein: ASSQDSPVLTGELF

V gene: TRBV20-1
J gene: TRBJ1-2
CDR3 length: 11
D gene: .
CDR3 protein: SAREWGIDGYT

V gene: TRBV5-6
J gene: TRBJ2-3
CDR3 length: 11
D gene: .
CDR3 protein: ASSLESGSTQY

V gene: TRBV29-1
J gene: TRBJ2-7
CDR3 length: 13
D gene: TRBD1
CDR3 protein: SVEEGQGYSYEQY

V gene: TRBV18
J gene: TRBJ2-3
CDR3 length: 14
D gene: .
CDR3 protein: ASSPPSGGGTDTQY

V gene: TRBV6-5
J gene: TRBJ2-1
CDR3 length: 13
D gene: TRBD2
CDR3 protein: ASSYRASGNNEQF

V gene: TRBV20-1
J gene: TRBJ2-1
CDR3 length: 13
D gene: TRBD2
CDR3 protein: SAREDREGYNEQF

V gene: TRBV10-3
J gene: TRBJ1-5
CDR3 length: 12
D gene: .
CDR3 protein: AISEVGSNQPQH

V gene: TRBV12-3/TRBV12-4
J gene: TRBJ1-2
CDR3 length: 9
D gene: .
CDR3 protein: ASRVGTGYT

V gene: TRBV18
J gene: TRBJ2-6
CDR3 length: 15
D gene: .
CDR3 protein: ASSPVTPMYGANVLT

V gene: TRBV5-6
J gene: TRBJ2-3
CDR3 length: 16
D gene: .
CDR3 protein: ASSLGPLGGLGTDTQY

V gene: TRBV4-3
J gene: TRBJ1-4
CDR3 length: 13
D gene: TRBD1
CDR3 protein: ASRRAGQANEKLF

V gene: TRBV15
J gene: TRBJ1-1
CDR3 length: 12
D gene: .
CDR3 protein: ATSRDPGDTEAF

V gene: TRBV7-9
J gene: TRBJ2-1
CDR3 length: 14
D gene: .
CDR3 protein: ASSPPETYRRNEQF

V gene: TRBV6-2/TRBV6-3
J gene: TRBJ2-5
CDR3 length: 14
D gene: TRBD1
CDR3 protein: ASSYRTGGRQETQY

V gene: TRBV12-3/TRBV12-4
J gene: TRBJ2-7
CDR3 length: 13
D gene: TRBD1
CDR3 protein: ASSFGGTGGYEQY

V gene: TRBV19
J gene: TRBJ1-1
CDR3 length: 14
D gene: .
CDR3 protein: ASSIHPGSGNTEAF

V gene: TRBV29-1
J gene: TRBJ2-7
CDR3 length: 10
D gene: .
CDR3 protein: SVQEGAYEQY

V gene: TRBV23-1
J gene: TRBJ2-7
CDR3 length: 13
D gene: .
CDR3 protein: ASSQIPGRDYEQY

V gene: TRBV12-3/TRBV12-4
J gene: TRBJ1-5
CDR3 length: 11
D gene: .
CDR3 protein: ASSSSPGQPQH

V gene: TRBV19
J gene: TRBJ2-1
CDR3 length: 16
D gene: TRBD2
CDR3 protein: ASREMGSGADRGNEQF

V gene: TRBV29-1
J gene: TRBJ1-1
CDR3 length: 9
D gene: .
CDR3 protein: SVASSTEAF

V gene: TRBV10-3
J gene: TRBJ1-5
CDR3 length: 11
D gene: TRBD1
CDR3 protein: AIGTGGNQPQH

V gene: TRBV13
J gene: TRBJ1-1
CDR3 length: 12
D gene: TRBD1
CDR3 protein: ASSLQRGPGEAF

V gene: TRBV19
J gene: TRBJ1-6
CDR3 length: 13
D gene: .
CDR3 protein: ASTEGSSYNSPLH

V gene: TRBV7-6
J gene: TRBJ2-1
CDR3 length: 13
D gene: .
CDR3 protein: ASSSTGTFNNEQF

V gene: TRBV5-5
J gene: TRBJ1-1
CDR3 length: 11
D gene: .
CDR3 protein: ASSLELMAEAF

V gene: TRBV14
J gene: TRBJ1-2
CDR3 length: 11
D gene: TRBD1
CDR3 protein: ASRGQGLYGYT

V gene: TRBV5-1
J gene: TRBJ2-7
CDR3 length: 12
D gene: .
CDR3 protein: ASTLGAGAYEQY

V gene: TRBV20-1
J gene: TRBJ1-6
CDR3 length: 11
D gene: .
CDR3 protein: SASSTGNSPLH

V gene: TRBV4-2
J gene: TRBJ1-1
CDR3 length: 13
D gene: TRBD1
CDR3 protein: ASSLGTDQNTEAF

V gene: TRBV20-1
J gene: TRBJ2-7
CDR3 length: 11
D gene: .
CDR3 protein: SASSGYSYEQY

V gene: TRBV19
J gene: TRBJ2-4
CDR3 length: 10
D gene: .
CDR3 protein: ASSIDSSPEY

V gene: TRBV7-2
J gene: TRBJ2-3
CDR3 length: 15
D gene: TRBD1
CDR3 protein: ASSLAPGTGGTDTQY

V gene: TRBV12-3/TRBV12-4
J gene: TRBJ2-7
CDR3 length: 14
D gene: .
CDR3 protein: ASSSSSPGSSYEQY

V gene: TRBV3-1
J gene: TRBJ2-7
CDR3 length: 10
D gene: TRBD2
CDR3 protein: ASSERGGEQY

V gene: TRBV10-3
J gene: TRBJ2-5
CDR3 length: 13
D gene: .
CDR3 protein: AISEPSRGKETQY

V gene: TRBV20-1
J gene: TRBJ2-1
CDR3 length: 14
D gene: .
CDR3 protein: SARDSRRGSYNEQF

V gene: TRBV25-1
J gene: TRBJ1-6
CDR3 length: 14
D gene: TRBD1
CDR3 protein: ASSDETGEDNSPLH

V gene: TRBV5-4
J gene: TRBJ2-7
CDR3 length: 11
D gene: .
CDR3 protein: ASSFDNSYEQY

V gene: TRBV6-1
J gene: TRBJ1-5
CDR3 length: 12
D gene: TRBD1
CDR3 protein: ASSQTGFNQPQH

V gene: TRBV7-2
J gene: TRBJ2-7
CDR3 length: 13
D gene: TRBD2
CDR3 protein: ASSSRGGRTYEQY

V gene: TRBV18
J gene: TRBJ1-2
CDR3 length: 11
D gene: .
CDR3 protein: ASSLDQVKGYT

V gene: TRBV7-2
J gene: TRBJ2-5
CDR3 length: 13
D gene: TRBD1
CDR3 protein: ASSPGQGAGETQY

V gene: TRBV27
J gene: TRBJ1-2
CDR3 length: 13
D gene: TRBD1
CDR3 protein: ASSPRDRGWGGYT

V gene: TRBV3-1
J gene: TRBJ1-1
CDR3 length: 11
D gene: .
CDR3 protein: ASSQDSGNEAF